This T cell receptor (beta chain) is drawn from a study of blood T cell repertoires in COVID-19. Study-level background: Sites in the United States, Italy and Spain provided acute and convalescent COVID-19 samples.

Data came from immunoSEQ multiplex PCR; TCRdb stores just in-frame clones and leaves some out. The sample consists of about 180,000 clones, about 82% of them appearing once. This clone was counted once. This study enrolled people aged about 18 to 100 from about two dozen US geographic areas. The V segment lost 1 base and the J segment 3 bases; nucleotides outside the gene matches: 10. The CDR3 contains 17 residues. Germline V gene lookup returns CDR1 SGHRS and CDR2 YFSETQ. This clonotype was obtained from a woman aged 25-40 years who had recovered from COVID-19. Sequenced material: PBMCs or T cells enriched from blood (not recorded which). The rearrangement links TRBV5-1 to TRBJ1-5; 7 nucleotides agree with TRBD1. The CDR3 nucleotides read TGCGCCAGCAGCTTGTGGCCACCGGGACAGTCCAATCAGCCCCAGCATTTT. Its protein is CASSLWPPGQSNQPQHF.